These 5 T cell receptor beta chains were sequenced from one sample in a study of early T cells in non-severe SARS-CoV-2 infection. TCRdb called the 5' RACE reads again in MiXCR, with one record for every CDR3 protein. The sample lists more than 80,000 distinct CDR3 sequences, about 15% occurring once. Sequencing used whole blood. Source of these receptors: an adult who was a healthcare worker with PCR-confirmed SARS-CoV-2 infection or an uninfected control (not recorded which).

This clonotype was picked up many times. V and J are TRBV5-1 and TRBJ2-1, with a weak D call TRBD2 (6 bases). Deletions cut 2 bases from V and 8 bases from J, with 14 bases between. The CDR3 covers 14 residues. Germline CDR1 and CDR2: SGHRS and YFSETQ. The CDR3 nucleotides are TGCGCCAGCAGCTTACGGGAGAAAACGGATGAGCAGTTCTTC. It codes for CASSLREKTDEQFF.

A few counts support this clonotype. The DNA of the CDR3 is TGTGCCAGCTCACCAGGGGCAGGGGCCAATCAGCCCCAGCATTTT. Translating it yields CASSPGAGANQPQHF. The chain links TRBV18 to TRBJ1-5, with D tentatively TRBD1 (6 bases). The V and J ends lost 2 bases and 3 bases respectively, with 11 bases between them. Germline CDR1 KGHSH, CDR2 LQKENI. The CDR3 is 15 amino acids.

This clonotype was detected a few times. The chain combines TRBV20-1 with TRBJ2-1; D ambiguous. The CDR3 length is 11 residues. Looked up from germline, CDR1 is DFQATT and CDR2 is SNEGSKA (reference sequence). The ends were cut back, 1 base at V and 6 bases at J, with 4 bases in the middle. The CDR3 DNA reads TGCAGTGCTAGAGCTAGCAATGAGCAGTTCTTC. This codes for CSARASNEQFF.

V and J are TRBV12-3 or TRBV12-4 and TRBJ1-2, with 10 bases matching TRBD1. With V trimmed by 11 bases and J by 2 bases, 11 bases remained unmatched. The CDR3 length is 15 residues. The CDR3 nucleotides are TGTGCCCCCAGCCCGACAGGGGGCATAAACTATGGCTACACCTTC. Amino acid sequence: CAPSPTGGINYGYTF.

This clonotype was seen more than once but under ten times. CDR3 sequence (DNA): TGTGCCAGCAGTTACGAGCCCTCGACAGCCTACGAGCAGTACTTC. Its translation: CASSYEPSTAYEQYF. The chain recombines TRBV6-5 with TRBJ2-7; perhaps TRBD1 as D (5 bases). CDR1 is MNHEY, CDR2 SVGAGI, per germline. The CDR3 runs to 15 residues. Deletions cut 2 bases from V and 2 bases from J, with 13 bases between.